This T cell receptor (beta chain) derives from a study of shared clonotypes between healthy human individuals. The J segment lost 4 bases and the V segment lost 2 bases, leaving 5 bases of the junction unmatched. The CDR3 loop spans 14 amino acids. Germline assignment: CDR1 SGHRS and CDR2 YFSETQ. Assay used: immunoSEQ multiplex PCR; TCRdb lists only in-frame clones, some missing. Of approximately 980,000 clones listed, roughly 72% are singletons. Sample: memory CD4+ T cells sorted from blood. As for subset: CD45RA-negative fraction. V gene TRBV5-1 combines with J gene TRBJ1-2, with 7 bases that match TRBD1. The receptor was isolated from a man aged 18 to 35 in good health. The CDR3: CASSFDREGYGYTF. DNA of the CDR3: TGCGCCAGCAGCTTCGACAGGGAGGGCTATGGCTACACCTTC.